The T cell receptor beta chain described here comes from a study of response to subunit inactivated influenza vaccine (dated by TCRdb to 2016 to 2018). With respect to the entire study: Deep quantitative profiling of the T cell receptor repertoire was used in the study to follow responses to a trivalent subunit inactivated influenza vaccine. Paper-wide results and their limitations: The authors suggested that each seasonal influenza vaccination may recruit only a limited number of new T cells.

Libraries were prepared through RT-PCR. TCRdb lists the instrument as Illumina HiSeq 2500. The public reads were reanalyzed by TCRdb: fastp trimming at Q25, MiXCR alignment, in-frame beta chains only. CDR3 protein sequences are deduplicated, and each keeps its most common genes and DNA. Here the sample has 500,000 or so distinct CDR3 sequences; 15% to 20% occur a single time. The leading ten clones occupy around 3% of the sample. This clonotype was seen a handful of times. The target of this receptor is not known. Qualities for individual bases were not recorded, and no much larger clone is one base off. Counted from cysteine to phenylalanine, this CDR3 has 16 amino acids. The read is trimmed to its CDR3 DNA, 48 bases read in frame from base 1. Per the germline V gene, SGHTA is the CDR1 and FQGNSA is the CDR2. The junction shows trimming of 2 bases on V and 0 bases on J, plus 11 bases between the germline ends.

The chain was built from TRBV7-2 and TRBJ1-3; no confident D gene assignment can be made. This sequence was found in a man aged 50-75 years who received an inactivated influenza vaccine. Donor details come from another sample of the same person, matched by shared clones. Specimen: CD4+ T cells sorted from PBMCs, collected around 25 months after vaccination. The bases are TGTGCCAGCAGCTTAAATGCACACAGCTCTGGAAACACCATATATTTT. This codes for CASSLNAHSSGNTIYF.